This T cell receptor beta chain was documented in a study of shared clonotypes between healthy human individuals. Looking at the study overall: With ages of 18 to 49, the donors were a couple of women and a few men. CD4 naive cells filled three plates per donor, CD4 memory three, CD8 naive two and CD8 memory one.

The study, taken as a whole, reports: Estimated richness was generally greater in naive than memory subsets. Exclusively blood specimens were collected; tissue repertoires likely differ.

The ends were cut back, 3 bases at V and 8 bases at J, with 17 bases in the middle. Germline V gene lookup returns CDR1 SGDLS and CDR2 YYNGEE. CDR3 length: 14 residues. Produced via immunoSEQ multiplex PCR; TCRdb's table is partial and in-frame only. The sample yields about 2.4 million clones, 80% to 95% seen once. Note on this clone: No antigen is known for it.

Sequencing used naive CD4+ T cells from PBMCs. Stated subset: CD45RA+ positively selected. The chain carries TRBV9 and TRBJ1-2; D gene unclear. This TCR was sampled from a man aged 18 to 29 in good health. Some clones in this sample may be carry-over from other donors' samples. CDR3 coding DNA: TGTGCCAGCAGCGCCCTGGACGGTCCTAGGGGCTACACCTTC. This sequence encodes CASSALDGPRGYTF.